This TCR beta chain was captured in a study of T cell repertoires in cytomegalovirus infection. Worth noting for this clonotype: The antigen is undetermined.

V lost 4 bases, J lost 4 bases, and 7 bases stayed unmatched. The CDR3 has 16 residues. The germline V gene encodes CDR1 SGHTA and CDR2 FQGTGA. In TCRdb, the reads were re-called with MiXCR into one record per CDR3 protein. The sample contains roughly 310,000 distinct CDR3 sequences, 25% to 35% of which appear only once. The genes are TRBV7-3 and TRBJ2-1; the match to TRBD1 covers 10 bases. The receptor was isolated from a human donor in good health (CMV status not recorded). Some clones in this sample may be carry-over from other donors' samples. This sample comprised cultured PBMCs, obtained from culture after CMV antigen stimulation. The CDR3 sequence is CASSSTGTGAYNEQFF. The CDR3 nucleotides are TGTGCCAGCAGCTCCACCGGGACAGGGGCTTACAATGAGCAGTTCTTC.